This TCR beta chain appears in the sequencing data of a study of vaccination effects on CD4 cells after COVID-19. ViraFEST expansion of antigen-specific CD4+ T cells with viral peptide pools preceded sequencing. Between days 9 and 11 of culture, CD4+ T cells were separated out. Each vaccine recipient was nucleocapsid antibody negative and had no prior SARS-CoV-2 infection. V was shortened by 1 base and J by 4 bases, with 10 bases between the two germline ends. In germline, CDR1 is LNHDA, CDR2 SQIVND (reference sequence). The CDR3 sequence is 15 residues long. Data came from immunoSEQ multiplex PCR; TCRdb stores just in-frame clones and leaves some out. This sample has tens of thousands of clones, with approximately 64% found just once. Notes on this clone: Its antigen is unknown.

This receptor was taken from a human donor who received a COVID-19 vaccine. The gene calls are TRBV19 and TRBJ2-2; D is unresolved. Sequenced here: CD4+ T cells from PBMCs cultured with HCoV-OC43 spike peptides, sampled before COVID-19 vaccination. Subset indicated: HCoV-OC43 spike overlapping peptide pool stimulation. The CDR3 reads CASSIGLVGTGELFF. The CDR3 DNA follows: TGTGCCAGTAGTATAGGGCTAGTGGGCACCGGGGAGCTGTTTTTT.